These 22 T cell receptor beta chains were all obtained from the same sample, sequenced in a study of T cell responses to AZD1222 COVID-19 vaccine. Method: immunoSEQ multiplex PCR; TCRdb's copy keeps in-frame clones and lacks some. This repertoire shows around 150,000 clones, about 90% found once; its top ten account for roughly 4.7%. This sample comprised peripheral blood, obtained on day 0 of AZD1222 vaccination. The receptors were gathered from an adult in good health.

The genes are TRBV9 and TRBJ2-7, with D unclear. Germline lookup yields CDR1 SGDLS and CDR2 YYNGEE. The V end lost 0 bases, the J end lost 3 bases, and 10 bases lay between the germline ends. This CDR3 is 14 amino acids long. This CDR3 is CASSVEQFDYEQYF. DNA for the CDR3: TGTGCCAGCAGCGTAGAACAATTTGACTACGAGCAGTACTTC.

The genes are TRBV28 and TRBJ2-6, with 8 bases that match TRBD1. The CDR3 is 17 amino acids. Germline CDR1 is MDHEN and CDR2 is SYDVKM. The trim removed 6 bases at V and 0 bases at J, leaving 7 bases unmatched. CDR3 amino acids: CASSRDRRSSGANVLTF. The CDR3 DNA is TGTGCCAGCAGCCGGGACAGGAGAAGCTCTGGGGCCAACGTCCTGACTTTC. The full variable domain, its missing parts supplied by reference TRBV28 and TRBJ2-6, is DVKVTQSSRYLVKRTGEKVFLECVQDMDHENMFWYRQDPGLGLRLIYFSYDVKMKEKGDIPEGYSVSREKKERFSLILESASTNQTSMYLCASSRDRRSSGANVLTFGAGSRLTVL.

The rearrangement uses TRBV29-1 and TRBJ2-1, with 10 bases lining up with TRBD2. With V trimmed by 3 bases and J by 8 bases, 10 bases remained unmatched. Germline V gene data show CDR1 as SQVTM and CDR2 as ANQGSEA. The CDR3 spans 15 residues. The CDR3 loop reads CSVDPLAGAGDEQFF. The CDR3 region has the DNA TGCAGCGTTGACCCTCTAGCGGGAGCTGGGGATGAGCAGTTCTTC.

This clone came up once. This chain uses TRBV11-3 with TRBJ2-1; 9 bases agree with TRBD2. Trimming removed 5 bases from V and 8 bases from J; junction bases left unmatched: 10. CDR3 length: 15 amino acids. Germline V CDR1 and CDR2: SGHNT, YENEEA. This CDR3 is CASSLGASGIDEQFF. In DNA form, the CDR3 reads TGTGCCAGCAGCCTAGGGGCTAGCGGGATTGATGAGCAGTTCTTC.

The chain links TRBV28 to TRBJ2-1, with 8 bases aligning to TRBD2. The CDR3 has 15 amino acids. Germline CDR1 reads MDHEN; CDR2 reads SYDVKM. V was clipped by 4 bases and J by 8 bases; unmatched bases: 10. The CDR3 nucleotides read TGTGCCAGCAGTTCCGGGACTAGTCGGGTCGATGAGCAGTTCTTC. Translated, it gives CASSSGTSRVDEQFF.

The chain combines TRBV28 with TRBJ2-1; TRBD2 aligns across 10 bases. Germline CDR1 is MDHEN and CDR2 is SYDVKM. The V gene end was trimmed by 5 bases and the J gene end by 2 bases; junction bases not matched to a gene: 3. The CDR3 sequence is 15 residues long. CDR3 region: CASSQSGRAYNEQFF. CDR3 coding DNA: TGTGCCAGCAGTCAGAGCGGGAGGGCCTACAATGAGCAGTTCTTC.

The chain uses TRBV7-8 and TRBJ1-3, with D possibly being TRBD1 (5 bases). Trimming removed 0 bases at V and 1 base at J, with 10 bases between. This CDR3 spans 16 amino acids. Per germline, CDR1 SGHVS and CDR2 FQNEAQ. The CDR3, as DNA: TGTGCCAGCAGCTTAGCGGGAGGGGAGTCTGGAAACACCATATATTTT. This gives the protein CASSLAGGESGNTIYF. Using reference TRBV7-8 and TRBJ1-3 for the parts outside the CDR3, the full variable domain is GAGVSQSPRYKVAKRGQDVALRCDPISGHVSLFWYQQALGQGPEFLTYFQNEAQLDKSGLPSDRFFAERPEGSVSTLKIQRTQQEDSAVYLCASSLAGGESGNTIYFGEGSWLTVV.

The chain joins TRBV11-2 to TRBJ2-1; TRBD2 might be the D (6 bases). This CDR3 comprises 15 residues. Per germline, CDR1 SGHAT and CDR2 FQNNGV. The V end lost 4 bases, the J end lost 8 bases, and 18 bases lay between the germline ends. Written as DNA, the CDR3 is TGTGCCAGCAGCTATAGTGGCGGGATGACGGATGAGCAGTTCTTC. Amino acid sequence: CASSYSGGMTDEQFF.

The chain carries TRBV6-5 and TRBJ1-5; D not certain. V was shortened by 7 bases and J by 1 base, with 5 bases between the two germline ends. CDR1 and CDR2 (germline): MNHEY, SVGAGI. The CDR3 consists of 12 residues. This CDR3 is CASIGSNQPQHF. The CDR3 DNA reads as TGTGCCAGCATTGGGAGCAATCAGCCCCAGCATTTT.

V and J are TRBV6-5 and TRBJ2-3; weak D call: TRBD2 (6 bases). This CDR3 contains 15 residues. Germline assignment: CDR1 MNHEY and CDR2 SVGAGI. The V end lost 4 bases, the J end lost 6 bases, and 17 bases lay between the germline ends. The CDR3 sequence: CASSFSDYRTDTQYF. The CDR3 DNA is TGTGCCAGCAGTTTCTCGGACTACCGGACGGATACGCAGTATTTT.

This clone came up a few times. The rearrangement links TRBV11-2 to TRBJ2-7; D may correspond to TRBD1 or TRBD2 (6 bases each). Germline V CDR1 and CDR2: SGHAT, FQNNGV. Trimming cost V 2 bases and J 13 bases, with 18 bases left between them. The CDR3 sequence is 13 residues long. The CDR3 coding sequence is TGTGCCAGCAGCTTAAGTGGGGGGCTGATGCGATACTTC. Its translation is CASSLSGGLMRYF.

This clone was seen a single time. The chain carries TRBV9 and TRBJ1-1, with D perhaps TRBD1 (5 bases). The CDR3 is made up of 14 amino acids. Per the germline V gene, CDR1 is SGDLS and CDR2 is YYNGEE. Trimming stripped 4 bases from V and 1 base from J, with 11 bases between. As DNA, the CDR3 is TGTGCCAGCAGCACGGGACTTGGGAACACTGAAGCTTTCTTT. As protein: CASSTGLGNTEAFF.

A single count supports this clone. This chain connects TRBV5-1 to TRBJ2-2, with a possible D match to TRBD1 (5 bases). Germline V gene lookup returns CDR1 SGHRS and CDR2 YFSETQ. The CDR3 extends over 15 amino acids. V was shortened by 1 base and J by 2 bases, with 9 bases between the two germline ends. This CDR3 reads CASSLWGDNTGELFF. Written as DNA, the CDR3 is TGCGCCAGCAGCTTGTGGGGCGACAACACCGGGGAGCTGTTTTTT.

This chain connects TRBV2 to TRBJ2-5; weak D call: TRBD2 (6 bases). CDR3 size: 14 residues. Trimming shortened V by 7 bases and J by 2 bases, and 14 bases separated the two germline ends. Germline V CDR1 and CDR2: SNHLY, FYNNEI. The CDR3 nucleotides are TGTGCCAGCAACCAACGGGGAGGACAAGAGACCCAGTACTTC. Residues: CASNQRGGQETQYF.

The chain combines TRBV2 with TRBJ2-1; TRBD1 matches 12 bases. V gave up 3 bases and J gave up 10 bases; unmatched junction bases: 7. The CDR3 contains 15 residues. Germline values: CDR1 SNHLY, CDR2 FYNNEI. CDR3 sequence reads: CASSDLGQGAGEQFF. The CDR3 bases are TGTGCCAGCAGTGACTTGGGACAGGGGGCAGGGGAGCAGTTCTTC.

V and J are TRBV25-1 and TRBJ2-3; TRBD1 or TRBD2 may be the D gene (5 bases each). CDR1 MGHDK and CDR2 SYGVNS come from the germline V gene. This CDR3 comprises 13 residues. V dropped 6 bases and J dropped 1 base, with 8 bases sitting between them. Written as DNA, the CDR3 is TGTGCCAGCAGACTAGGGGGCACAGATACGCAGTATTTT. Its protein is CASRLGGTDTQYF.

The genes are TRBV27 and TRBJ2-7; D assignment may be TRBD1 or TRBD2 (5 bases each). V was trimmed by 2 bases and J by 7 bases, leaving 15 bases between them. This CDR3 has 14 residues. The germline gives CDR1 MNHEY, CDR2 SMNVEV (reference sequence). In DNA, the CDR3 is TGTGCCAGCAGTTTAGGCCCAGGGAGAAGGGAGCAGTACTTC. Amino acid sequence: CASSLGPGRREQYF.

This clone was counted between two and nine times. The chain couples TRBV7-2 to TRBJ1-5; D not certain. This CDR3 is 14 amino acids long. Germline CDR1 reads SGHTA; CDR2 reads FQGNSA. Deletions cut 4 bases from V and 5 bases from J, with 12 bases between. The CDR3 nucleotides read TGTGCCAGCAGCTCCACCGGGCCTCATCAGCCCCAGCATTTT. Its translation: CASSSTGPHQPQHF.

This clone was picked up one time. The chain recombines TRBV7-2 with TRBJ2-3; possibly TRBD1 for D (5 bases). The ends were cut back, 1 base at V and 7 bases at J, with 12 bases in the middle. CDR3 length equals 14 residues. The germline gives CDR1 SGHTA, CDR2 FQGNSA. The CDR3 reads CASSLETGFHTQYF. CDR3 DNA: TGTGCCAGCAGCTTAGAAACAGGATTTCATACGCAGTATTTT.

This clone has only a few counts. The chain carries TRBV10-3 and TRBJ2-7, with unresolved D. V was cut by 6 bases and J by 3 bases, with 6 bases left in between. This CDR3 contains 11 residues. Germline V gives CDR1 ENHRY, CDR2 SYGVKD. This chain's CDR3 is CAISHSYEQYF. In DNA form, the CDR3 reads TGTGCCATCAGCCACAGCTACGAGCAGTACTTC.

V usage is TRBV28 and J usage is TRBJ2-1, with 9 bases aligning to TRBD1. This CDR3 spans 16 amino acids. Germline assignment: CDR1 MDHEN and CDR2 SYDVKM. With 5 bases clipped from V and 3 bases from J, the junction kept 8 bases outside the gene matches. This CDR3 reads CASSTWDRVDYNEQFF. DNA for the CDR3: TGTGCCAGCAGTACCTGGGACAGGGTGGACTACAATGAGCAGTTCTTC.

This chain uses TRBV6-5 with TRBJ1-2, with 7 bases fitting TRBD1. The CDR3 is 12 residues long. The V gene end was trimmed by 8 bases and the J gene end by 4 bases; junction bases not matched to a gene: 4. From germline, CDR1 is MNHEY and CDR2 SVGAGI. The CDR3 here is CASSGGGYGYTF. CDR3 nucleotide sequence: TGTGCCAGCTCAGGGGGTGGCTATGGCTACACCTTC.